This T cell receptor beta chain stems from a study of blood T cell repertoires in COVID-19. Profiled with immunoSEQ multiplex PCR; TCRdb holds only in-frame clones, not every one. Of about 280,000 clones in the sample, roughly 87% were seen once. CDR3 length: 16 residues. From germline, CDR1 is MNHEY and CDR2 SVGAGI. Germline trimming cut 2 bases from V and 3 bases from J; bases unmatched to any gene: 6. The sample consisted of peripheral blood. The V and J genes are TRBV6-5 and TRBJ1-2; 10 nucleotides agree with TRBD1. The clonotype was recovered from a man between 18 and 29 years old with active or convalescent COVID-19. The CDR3 nucleotides are TGTGCCAGCAGTTACGGCCGGGACAGGGGTGACTATGGCTACACCTTC. It translates to CASSYGRDRGDYGYTF.